Listed here are 30 T cell receptor beta chains from one sample, sequenced in a study of T-cell reconstitution after alpha-beta-depleted transplantation in children. This sample's TCRbeta library carried unique molecular identifier barcodes. TCRdb re-derived calls from the PCR reads in MiXCR, one entry per CDR3 protein. The top ten hold approximately 5% of the sample, which has 700,000 to 950,000 distinct CDR3 sequences, about 16% seen once. The input for sequencing was PBMCs, mostly from graft donor cells, taken 360 days after TCRalphabeta/CD19-depleted stem cell transplant. The receptors shown here come from a male patient younger than 18 who had a stem cell transplant for acute lymphoblastic leukemia, so the T cells may come from the graft donor.

The chain couples TRBV29-1 to TRBJ1-2, with a weak D call TRBD1 (6 bases). The CDR3 is 13 residues long. V shed 6 bases and J shed 8 bases, with 19 bases lying between them. Germline CDR1 and CDR2: SQVTM and ANQGSEA. In DNA form, the CDR3 reads TGCAGCGTGGTGAGGGGGACGAGAGAGGGCTACACCTTC. Translating gives CSVVRGTREGYTF.

This chain links TRBV2 with TRBJ2-1, with 13 bases lining up with TRBD2. Germline lookup yields CDR1 SNHLY and CDR2 FYNNEI. The CDR3 has 17 residues. V dropped 7 bases and J dropped 4; count of bases not matched to a gene: 10. CDR3 in amino acids: CASTPGLAGSGYNEQFF. CDR3 DNA: TGTGCCAGCACTCCGGGACTAGCGGGATCGGGGTACAATGAGCAGTTCTTC.

The chain couples TRBV7-6 to TRBJ2-6; D remains ambiguous. The V end lost 5 bases, the J end lost 1 base, and 12 bases lay between the germline ends. Germline V gene lookup returns CDR1 SGHVS and CDR2 FNYEAQ. This CDR3 has 16 residues. The CDR3 region has the DNA TGTGCCAGCAGCCCGAGCGAATGGTCTGGGGCCAACGTCCTGACTTTC. Translated, it gives CASSPSEWSGANVLTF.

This clonotype occurred a few times. The rearrangement uses TRBV7-9 and TRBJ1-1; D is uncertain. Germline V gene sequence: CDR1 SEHNR, CDR2 FQNEAQ (reference sequence). The length of the CDR3 is 13 residues. Between the trimmed V and J ends, which lost 1 base and 4 bases, there was a span of 7 bases. CDR3 amino acids: CASSLGIGTEAFF. The CDR3 DNA is TGTGCCAGCAGCTTAGGAATTGGCACTGAAGCTTTCTTT. Filled out from reference TRBV7-9 and TRBJ1-1, the complete variable domain reads DTGVSQNPRHKITKRGQNVTFRCDPISEHNRLYWYRQTLGQGPEFLTYFQNEAQLEKSRLLSDRFSAERPKGSFSTLEIQRTEQGDSAMYLCASSLGIGTEAFFGQGTRLTVV.

The table lists this clonotype with many counts. CDR3 DNA: TGCGCCAGCGTACGGGATGGCTCCTACAATGAGCAGTTCTTC. Its translation: CASVRDGSYNEQFF. The V and J genes are TRBV5-1 and TRBJ2-1, with TRBD2 as a possible D gene (5 bases). This CDR3 contains 14 residues. In germline, CDR1 is SGHRS, CDR2 YFSETQ. V dropped 7 bases and J dropped 0 bases, with 11 bases sitting between them.

This clonotype was recorded many times. The V call is TRBV20-1, the J call TRBJ1-4; D is perhaps TRBD1 (5 bases). Germline-derived CDR1 and CDR2 are DFQATT and SNEGSKA (reference sequence). The CDR3 runs 14 residues. V shed 1 base and J shed 5 bases, with 11 bases lying between them. The CDR3 region is CSARVGGSNEKLFF. For the CDR3, the DNA is TGCAGTGCTAGAGTTGGGGGTTCCAATGAAAAACTGTTTTTT.

This chain links TRBV4-1 with TRBJ2-3, with D unclear. The germline V and J ends were trimmed by 3 bases and 5 bases, with 15 bases remaining between them. Germline-derived CDR1 and CDR2 are MGHRA and YSYEKL. The CDR3 spans 15 residues. The CDR3 coding sequence is TGCGCCAGCAGCCAGCCCCCCCCCCTTGGAGATACGCAGTATTTT. It is translated as CASSQPPPLGDTQYF.

The chain uses TRBV11-1 and TRBJ2-7; perhaps TRBD2 as D (6 bases). The ends were cut back, 2 bases at V and 3 bases at J, with 20 bases in the middle. Germline lookup yields CDR1 SGHAT and CDR2 FQDESV (reference sequence). There are 17 residues in the CDR3. CDR3 in DNA: TGTGCCAGCAGCTTAATGGGCGGGACGATTTCTCACTACGAGCAGTACTTC. Residues: CASSLMGGTISHYEQYF.

The chain combines TRBV9 with TRBJ2-6, with D uncertain. Trimming left V 0 bases short and J 0 bases short, with 4 bases between. This CDR3 has 15 residues. Germline-derived CDR1 and CDR2 are SGDLS and YYNGEE. CDR3 bases: TGTGCCAGCAGCGTAGGGATCTCTGGGGCCAACGTCCTGACTTTC. Translation gives CASSVGISGANVLTF.

The DNA for the CDR3 is TGTGCCAGCAGTCATACTAGCGGGAGGGCCCGGGAGCAGTTCTTC. Its protein product is CASSHTSGRAREQFF. The chain employs TRBV6-4 and TRBJ2-1, with 13 bases aligning to TRBD2. The length of the CDR3 is 15 residues. After removal of 5 bases from V and 10 bases from J, the junction contained 8 bases not matched to a gene. Germline V gene sequence: CDR1 MRHNA, CDR2 SNTAGT.

This clonotype has a count of ten or more. V is TRBV10-3 and J is TRBJ2-2; D not certain. The CDR3 is made up of 15 amino acids. V lost 5 bases to trimming and J lost 3 bases, with 13 bases between them. Germline assignment: CDR1 ENHRY and CDR2 SYGVKD. CDR3 amino acids: CAISRASLDTGELFF. The CDR3 DNA sequence: TGTGCCATCAGTCGAGCGAGTCTCGACACCGGGGAGCTGTTTTTT.

The V call is TRBV6-5, the J call TRBJ1-2; no clear D. Germline CDR1 is MNHEY and CDR2 is SVGAGI. V was cut by 0 bases and J by 6 bases, with 8 bases left in between. The CDR3 totals 13 residues. The chain's CDR3 is CASSYSNGDGYTF. Written as DNA, the CDR3 is TGTGCCAGCAGTTACTCGAACGGGGATGGCTACACCTTC.

The rearrangement uses TRBV5-1 and TRBJ2-3; 11 bases are shared with TRBD2. J lost 7 bases, V lost 0 bases, and 10 bases had no gene match. This CDR3 has 17 amino acids. Germline V CDR1 and CDR2: SGHRS, YFSETQ. CDR3 in amino acids: CASSLAALAGGTNTQYF. CDR3 bases: TGCGCCAGCAGCTTGGCCGCGCTAGCGGGAGGCACCAATACGCAGTATTTT.

This clonotype was observed many times. The chain links TRBV10-1 to TRBJ2-7; TRBD1 matches at 7 bases. The V gene end was trimmed by 3 bases and the J gene end by 3 bases; junction bases not matched to a gene: 8. Germline-derived CDR1 and CDR2 are WNHNN and SYGVQD (reference sequence). This CDR3 has 15 amino acids. The CDR3 sequence is CASSEAGGPNYEQYF. The CDR3 coding sequence is TGCGCCAGCAGTGAAGCAGGGGGTCCCAACTACGAGCAGTACTTC.

This clonotype was seen a few times. The CDR3 loop reads CASSHESSGGTIYEQYF. DNA for the CDR3: TGTGCCAGCAGCCATGAAAGTAGCGGGGGGACGATCTACGAGCAGTACTTC. The J gene is TRBJ2-7, the V gene TRBV3-1; TRBD2 agrees at 10 bases. V lost 3 bases to trimming and J lost 3 bases; unmatched junction nucleotides: 11. The CDR3 length is 17 residues. Germline-derived CDR1 and CDR2 are LGHDT and YNNKEL (reference sequence).

This clonotype was counted once. Sequence at one end of the junction differs from germline and may be a read error. V usage is TRBV4-2 and J usage is TRBJ2-4, with 8 nucleotides matching TRBD2. This CDR3 is built from 16 residues. The germline CDR1 and CDR2 sequences are LGHNA and YNFKEQ. The CDR3 loop is CARSPGPVSGSNIQYF. The CDR3 DNA is TGTGCCAGGAGCCCCGGGCCAGTAAGCGGGAGTAACATTCAGTACTTC.

This clonotype has at least ten counts. V gene TRBV5-1 combines with J gene TRBJ2-2; weak D call: TRBD1 (5 bases). The V and J ends lost 0 bases and 13 bases respectively, with 10 bases between them. Germline CDR1 SGHRS, CDR2 YFSETQ. The CDR3 is 12 residues long. The CDR3 is CASSLEGPGLFF. DNA for the CDR3: TGCGCCAGCAGCTTGGAGGGGCCGGGGCTGTTTTTT.

The CDR3 DNA sequence: TGTGCCAGCAGCTTAATGGGCGGGAGGGCCGCCGGGGAGCTGTTTTTT. Residues: CASSLMGGRAAGELFF. The V call is TRBV11-3, the J call TRBJ2-2, with TRBD2 identical over 9 bases. V lost 2 bases, J lost 6 bases, and 7 bases stayed unmatched. Germline V gene data show CDR1 as SGHNT and CDR2 as YENEEA. This CDR3 region has 16 residues. Full variable domain (rest looked up from reference TRBV11-3 and TRBJ2-2): EAGVVQSPRYKIIEKKQPVAFWCNPISGHNTLYWYLQNLGQGPELLIRYENEEAVDDSQLPKDRFSAERLKGVDSTLKIQPAELGDSAVYLCASSLMGGRAAGELFFGEGSRLTVL.

V gene TRBV7-3 combines with J gene TRBJ2-1; 7 bases align to TRBD2. V trimming: 5 bases; J trimming: 4 bases; junction bases outside the gene matches: 17. In germline, CDR1 is SGHTA, CDR2 FQGTGA. CDR3 size: 18 residues. In DNA, the CDR3 is TGTGCCAGCAGCCTAGGGTCGGGGGGTTCTAGTTTTTACAATGAGCAGTTCTTC. The encoded protein is CASSLGSGGSSFYNEQFF.

This clonotype was observed many times. V usage is TRBV5-1 and J usage is TRBJ1-1, with D perhaps matching TRBD1 (5 bases). This CDR3 contains 15 residues. CDR1 and CDR2 from the germline V gene are SGHRS and YFSETQ. Trimming removed 0 bases at V and 2 bases at J, with 11 bases between. CDR3 amino acids: CASSLGPGFNTEAFF. CDR3 nucleotides: TGCGCCAGCAGCTTGGGGCCAGGGTTCAACACTGAAGCTTTCTTT.

This clonotype was observed at least ten times. V usage is TRBV5-1 and J usage is TRBJ2-7; a weak D match, TRBD2 (6 bases). Per germline, CDR1 SGHRS and CDR2 YFSETQ. V was shortened by 0 bases and J by 3 bases, with 13 bases between the two germline ends. This CDR3 contains 15 residues. CDR3 DNA sequence: TGCGCCAGCAGCTTGGAGGCGGGATTCATCTACGAGCAGTACTTC. Translation gives CASSLEAGFIYEQYF.

The chain joins TRBV7-6 to TRBJ2-7, with 9 bases fitting TRBD1. Germline V gives CDR1 SGHVS, CDR2 FNYEAQ. This CDR3 region has 17 residues. J gave up 7 bases and V 5 bases, and 18 bases lay outside the gene matches. The CDR3 reads CASSPSGGGTGSEEQYF. The CDR3 DNA follows: TGTGCCAGCAGCCCTAGTGGGGGGGGGACAGGGAGCGAAGAGCAGTACTTC.

This clonotype has a handful of counts. The genes are TRBV12-3 or TRBV12-4 and TRBJ2-2; D possibly corresponds to TRBD1 (6 bases). The CDR3 has 15 amino acids. Between the trimmed V and J ends, which lost 5 bases and 1 base, there was a span of 11 bases. DNA for the CDR3: TGTGCCAGCAGTCCGGGACATAAGAACACCGGGGAGCTGTTTTTT. Protein sequence: CASSPGHKNTGELFF.

This clonotype has more than one count but fewer than ten. The CDR3 DNA follows: TGTGCTAGTGGTTTGGTCTTGGGAACTAGCGGCGCCTACGAGCAGTACTTC. Translation gives CASGLVLGTSGAYEQYF. The chain combines TRBV12-5 with TRBJ2-7; TRBD2 matches at 8 bases. In germline, CDR1 is LGHNT, CDR2 FRNRAP. V gave up 0 bases and J gave up 2 bases; unmatched junction bases: 9. There are 17 residues in the CDR3.

This clonotype was found many times. The DNA for the CDR3 is TGTGCCAGCGGGCTAGCGGGGATCTACGAGCAGTACTTC. Residues: CASGLAGIYEQYF. The chain is built from TRBV12-3 or TRBV12-4 and TRBJ2-7, with 9 nucleotides matching TRBD2. J gave up 3 bases and V 8 bases, and 5 bases lay outside the gene matches. The CDR3 is 13 amino acids.

The CDR3 here is CASSESGILLAASTDTQYF. In DNA, the CDR3 is TGTGCCAGCAGTGAATCGGGAATCTTACTAGCGGCATCCACAGATACGCAGTATTTT. The chain employs TRBV2 and TRBJ2-3, with 8 bases identical to TRBD2. The CDR3 covers 19 residues. CDR1 SNHLY and CDR2 FYNNEI come from the germline V gene. V gave up 2 bases and J gave up 2 bases; unmatched junction bases: 15.

The DNA for the CDR3 is TGTGCCAGCAGCTTAAAGTACCACGAGCAGTTCTTC. It encodes CASSLKYHEQFF. V usage is TRBV5-6 and J usage is TRBJ2-1, with D uncertain. Deletions cut 2 bases from V and 10 bases from J, with 10 bases between. The CDR3 is 12 amino acids. The germline V gene has CDR1 SGHDT and CDR2 YYEEEE.

This clonotype was seen a handful of times. The genes are TRBV2 and TRBJ2-7, with D possibly matching TRBD2 (6 bases). The CDR3 length is 12 residues. Germline V gives CDR1 SNHLY, CDR2 FYNNEI. Trimming left V 8 bases short and J 5 bases short, with 13 bases between. DNA for the CDR3: TGTGCCAGCGAAGGACCGGGGGACGAGCAGTACTTC. Protein sequence: CASEGPGDEQYF.

This clonotype was seen a few times. The gene calls are TRBV29-1 and TRBJ2-5, with 12 bases matching TRBD2. CDR1 SQVTM and CDR2 ANQGSEA come from the germline V gene. This CDR3 region has 16 residues. The J segment lost 1 base and the V segment lost 7 bases, leaving 10 bases of the junction unmatched. Here the CDR3 reads CSGRGTSGSLQETQYF. Here the CDR3 DNA reads TGCAGCGGCCGGGGGACTAGCGGGTCCCTCCAAGAGACCCAGTACTTC.

This clonotype was detected only a few times. This chain joins TRBV3-1 and TRBJ2-2; D not resolved. CDR1 and CDR2 (germline): LGHDT, YNNKEL (reference sequence). V was shortened by 4 bases and J by 5 bases, with 17 bases between the two germline ends. The CDR3 length is 16 residues. CDR3: CASSPDIFGETGELFF. CDR3 nucleotide sequence: TGTGCCAGCAGCCCCGATATCTTCGGAGAAACCGGGGAGCTGTTTTTT.